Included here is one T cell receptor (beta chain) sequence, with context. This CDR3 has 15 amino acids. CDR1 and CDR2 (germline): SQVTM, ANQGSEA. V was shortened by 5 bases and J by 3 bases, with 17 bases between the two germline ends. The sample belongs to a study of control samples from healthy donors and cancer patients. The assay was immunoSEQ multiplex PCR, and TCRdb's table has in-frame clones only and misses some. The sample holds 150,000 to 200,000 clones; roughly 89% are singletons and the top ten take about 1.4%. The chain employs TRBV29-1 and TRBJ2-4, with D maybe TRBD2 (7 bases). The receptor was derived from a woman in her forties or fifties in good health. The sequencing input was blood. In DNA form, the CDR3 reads TGCAGCGTTTCCTTTGGGGGGGCCGTCAAAAACATTCAGTACTTC. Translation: CSVSFGGAVKNIQYF.